This T cell receptor (beta chain) was captured by sequencing in a study of blood T cell repertoires in COVID-19. Overall study context: The United States, Italy and Spain supplied acute and convalescent COVID-19 samples. Nucleic acid was either cDNA or gDNA, and it came from T cells, B-cell-depleted T cells, or PBMCs.

The CDR3 has 14 residues. CDR1 and CDR2 (germline): SGHTA, FQGNSA. The V end was cut by 2 bases, the J end by 5 bases, with 10 bases between. This table comes from immunoSEQ multiplex PCR, and its TCRdb copy is limited to in-frame clones, with some not included. The sample carries 87,000 or so clones, around nine tenths recorded once. The gene calls are TRBV7-2 and TRBJ2-1, with D possibly TRBD2 on 5 matching bases. Sequences were obtained from peripheral blood. The clonotype originates from an elderly man with acute or convalescent COVID-19. This CDR3 reads CASSLSRGNNEQFF. CDR3 nucleotides: TGTGCCAGCAGCTTAAGCAGAGGGAACAATGAGCAGTTCTTC.